This is a list of T cell receptor beta chains from one sample in a study of shared clonotypes between healthy human individuals. Profiled with immunoSEQ multiplex PCR; TCRdb holds only in-frame clones, not every one. The repertoire holds a few million clones, over 90% seen once, with approximately 0.4% in the top ten. Sequenced input: naive CD4+ T cells from PBMCs. These receptors all stem from a man in his late teens or twenties in good health. Some clones in this sample may be carry-over from other donors' samples. CDR3s include the opening cysteine and the closing phenylalanine or tryptophan. The order of the fields is CDR3 protein, CDR3 DNA, D gene, J gene, V gene, clone size. A D gene is named only where the DNA matches it firmly. Where a row states a size, it is once, few, many or the class of an expanded clone; other rows omit it.

CASSPFVGVESYGYTF,TGTGCCAGCAGCCCTTTCGTTGGGGTGGAGTCCTATGGCTACACCTTC,-,TRBJ1-2,TRBV5-4,-
CAWSGQGFFHEQYF,TGTGCCTGGAGTGGACAGGGATTTTTCCACGAGCAGTACTTC,TRBD1,TRBJ2-7,TRBV30,-
CASSELTGYNQPQHF,TGTGCCAGCAGTGAACTTACAGGTTATAATCAGCCCCAGCATTTT,-,TRBJ1-5,TRBV2,-
CASSLDTDTQYF,TGTGCCAGCAGCCTCGACACAGATACGCAGTATTTT,-,TRBJ2-3,TRBV5-4,once
CAWSASGRGEQYF,TGTGCCTGGAGTGCTAGCGGGAGGGGGGAGCAGTACTTC,TRBD2,TRBJ2-7,TRBV30,-
CASSLADPYEQYF,TGTGCCAGCAGCCTAGCGGATCCCTACGAGCAGTACTTC,TRBD2,TRBJ2-7,TRBV7-6,once
CASSLGTLGGNQPQHF,TGCGCCAGCAGCTTGGGGACTCTCGGGGGCAATCAGCCCCAGCATTTT,-,TRBJ1-5,TRBV5-1,-
CASSLGTSGRSAYNEQFF,TGTGCCAGCAGCTTGGGGACTAGCGGGAGATCGGCCTACAATGAGCAGTTCTTC,TRBD2,TRBJ2-1,TRBV5-6,-
CASSPRGAASYNEQFF,TGTGCCAGCAGTCCCCGGGGGGCTGCGTCCTACAATGAGCAGTTCTTC,-,TRBJ2-1,TRBV28,-
CASSVTENYGYTF,TGTGCCAGCAGTGTGACGGAAAACTATGGCTACACCTTC,-,TRBJ1-2,TRBV2,-
CAWRFQGAPSNTEAFF,TGTGCCTGGAGATTCCAGGGGGCGCCTTCCAACACTGAAGCTTTCTTT,TRBD1,TRBJ1-1,TRBV30,-
CASSPAQGRHEKLFF,TGTGCCAGCTCACCAGCCCAGGGGCGGCATGAAAAACTGTTTTTT,-,TRBJ1-4,TRBV18,-
CASSFRLGDTQYF,TGCGCCAGCAGCTTCAGACTAGGGGATACGCAGTATTTT,-,TRBJ2-3,TRBV5-1,-
CASSRGLAGSTDTQYF,TGTGCCAGCAGCCGTGGACTAGCGGGTAGCACAGATACGCAGTATTTT,TRBD2,TRBJ2-3,TRBV7-3,-
CASSYPRAYGYTF,TGTGCCAGCAGCTACCCCCGGGCGTATGGCTACACCTTC,-,TRBJ1-2,TRBV11-2,-
CASIASRGSGTDTQYF,TGTGCCAGCATTGCCTCCAGGGGTTCGGGCACAGATACGCAGTATTTT,-,TRBJ2-3,TRBV28,-
CASSPGRAAYTGELFF,TGTGCCAGCAGCCCCGGGAGAGCGGCATACACCGGGGAGCTGTTTTTT,-,TRBJ2-2,TRBV11-1,-
CASSLIPRGTGELFF,TGTGCCAGCAGTTTAATCCCCAGGGGCACCGGGGAGCTGTTTTTT,-,TRBJ2-2,TRBV27,-
CASSLDMQGTGNTIYF,TGTGCCAGCAGCTTAGATATGCAGGGTACTGGAAACACCATATATTTT,-,TRBJ1-3,TRBV7-2,-
CASRDYSRTNTEAFF,TGTGCCAGCAGGGACTACAGTCGGACGAACACTGAAGCTTTCTTT,-,TRBJ1-1,TRBV5-4,-
CASSSGGVTQYF,TGTGCCAGCAGCTCAGGCGGGGTTACGCAGTATTTT,-,TRBJ2-3,TRBV11-2,-
CSARDLGQLPF,TGTAGTGCTAGAGATCTAGGACAGCTCCCCTTC,-,TRBJ1-2,TRBV20-1,-
CASSSLAGGPTDTQYF,TGTGCCAGCAGCTCTCTAGCGGGAGGGCCGACAGATACGCAGTATTTT,TRBD2,TRBJ2-3,TRBV5-6,-
CAISVEVREAQYF,TGTGCCATCAGTGTTGAAGTCAGAGAGGCCCAGTACTTC,-,TRBJ2-5,TRBV10-3,-
CASSFWGGDSRSYEQYF,TGTGCCAGCAGTTTTTGGGGAGGAGATTCCCGCTCCTACGAGCAGTACTTC,-,TRBJ2-7,TRBV27,-
CASSYGTGGPGANVLTF,TGTGCCAGCAGTTACGGGACAGGGGGCCCTGGGGCCAACGTCCTGACTTTC,TRBD1,TRBJ2-6,TRBV28,-
CASSSMGSNYGYTF,TGCGCCAGCAGCTCCATGGGTTCTAACTATGGCTACACCTTC,-,TRBJ1-2,TRBV5-1,-
CSVVLAVSYNEQFF,TGCAGCGTTGTACTGGCGGTCTCCTACAATGAGCAGTTCTTC,-,TRBJ2-1,TRBV29-1,-
CASSLVSLLAGTEAFF,TGTGCCAGCAGCTTGGTCTCGTTATTGGCGGGGACTGAAGCTTTCTTT,-,TRBJ1-1,TRBV7-2,-
CASSRTGTVVEQYF,TGTGCCAGCAGTCGGACCGGGACAGTAGTCGAGCAGTACTTC,TRBD1,TRBJ2-7,TRBV2,-
CSVTSSWYNEQFF,TGCAGCGTTACTAGCTCGTGGTACAATGAGCAGTTCTTC,-,TRBJ2-1,TRBV29-1,-
CASSESDRAQYF,TGTGCCAGCAGTGAATCCGATAGAGCGCAGTATTTT,-,TRBJ2-3,TRBV6-1,-
CASSFGSTPGEQFF,TGCGCCAGCAGCTTCGGCAGCACCCCGGGCGAGCAGTTCTTC,-,TRBJ2-1,TRBV5-1,-
CASSREGAGEQYF,TGTGCCAGCAGTCGGGAGGGTGCGGGCGAGCAGTACTTC,TRBD2,TRBJ2-7,TRBV6-1,-
CASSRGPHGGTTNEKLFF,TGCGCCAGCAGCCGTGGACCTCATGGGGGGACAACTAATGAAAAACTGTTTTTT,-,TRBJ1-4,TRBV5-1,-
CASSLGPGFDGNTIYF,TGTGCCAGCAGCTTGGGTCCAGGATTTGATGGAAACACCATATATTTT,-,TRBJ1-3,TRBV5-4,-
CASSPQGGGGGTGELFF,TGTGCCAGCAGCCCCCAAGGGGGGGGCGGCGGCACCGGGGAGCTGTTTTTT,-,TRBJ2-2,TRBV7-3,-
CASSPPLPRLTNQPQHF,TGTGCCAGCTCACCACCTTTACCCAGGCTCACCAATCAGCCCCAGCATTTT,-,TRBJ1-5,TRBV18,-
CASGSGAASSYEQYF,TGTGCCAGCGGCTCAGGGGCAGCGAGCTCCTACGAGCAGTACTTC,-,TRBJ2-7,TRBV28,-